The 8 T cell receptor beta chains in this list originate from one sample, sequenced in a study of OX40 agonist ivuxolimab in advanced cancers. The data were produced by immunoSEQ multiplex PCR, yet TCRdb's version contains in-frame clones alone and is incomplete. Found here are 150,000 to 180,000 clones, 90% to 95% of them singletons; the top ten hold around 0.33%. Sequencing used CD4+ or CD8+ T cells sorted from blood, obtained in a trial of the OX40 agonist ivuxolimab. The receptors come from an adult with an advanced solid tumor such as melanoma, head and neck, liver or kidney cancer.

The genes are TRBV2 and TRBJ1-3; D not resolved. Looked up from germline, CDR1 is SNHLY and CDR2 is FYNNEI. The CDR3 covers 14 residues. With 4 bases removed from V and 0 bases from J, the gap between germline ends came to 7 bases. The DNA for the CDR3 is TGTGCCAGCAGTGGGCAGTTCTCTGGAAACACCATATATTTT. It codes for CASSGQFSGNTIYF.

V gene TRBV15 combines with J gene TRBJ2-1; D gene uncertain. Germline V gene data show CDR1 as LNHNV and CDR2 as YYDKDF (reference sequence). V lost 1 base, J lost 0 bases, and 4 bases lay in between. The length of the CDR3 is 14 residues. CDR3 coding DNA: TGTGCCACCAGCAGAGGCGACTCCTACAATGAGCAGTTCTTC. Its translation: CATSRGDSYNEQFF.

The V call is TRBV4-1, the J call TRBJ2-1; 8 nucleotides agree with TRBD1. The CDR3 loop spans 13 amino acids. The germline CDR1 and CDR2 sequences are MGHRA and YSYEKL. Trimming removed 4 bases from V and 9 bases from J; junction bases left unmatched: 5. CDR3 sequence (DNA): TGCGCCAGCAGCCTTGCAGGGGGCATTGAGCAGTTCTTC. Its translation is CASSLAGGIEQFF.

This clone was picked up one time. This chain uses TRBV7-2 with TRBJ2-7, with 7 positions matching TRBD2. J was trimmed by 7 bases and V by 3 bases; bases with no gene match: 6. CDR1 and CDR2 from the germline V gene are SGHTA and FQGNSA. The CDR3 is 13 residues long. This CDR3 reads CASSFGRRWEQYF. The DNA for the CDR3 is TGTGCCAGCAGCTTCGGGAGGAGGTGGGAGCAGTACTTC. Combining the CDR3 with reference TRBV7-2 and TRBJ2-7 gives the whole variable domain GAGVSQSPSNKVTEKGKDVELRCDPISGHTALYWYRQSLGQGLEFLIYFQGNSAPDKSGLPSDRFSAERTGGSVSTLTIQRTQQEDSAVYLCASSFGRRWEQYFGPGTRLTVT.

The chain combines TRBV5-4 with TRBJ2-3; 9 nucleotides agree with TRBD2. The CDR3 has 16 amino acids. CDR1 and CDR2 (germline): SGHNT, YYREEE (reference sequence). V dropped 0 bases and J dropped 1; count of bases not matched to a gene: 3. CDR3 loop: CASSLATSGRTDTQYF. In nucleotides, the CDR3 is TGTGCCAGCAGCTTGGCGACTAGCGGCCGCACAGATACGCAGTATTTT.

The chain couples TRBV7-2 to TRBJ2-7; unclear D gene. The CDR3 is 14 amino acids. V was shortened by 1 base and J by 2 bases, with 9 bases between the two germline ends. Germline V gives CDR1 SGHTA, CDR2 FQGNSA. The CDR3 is CASSLGRIPYEQYF. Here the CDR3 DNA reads TGTGCCAGCAGCTTAGGGCGGATACCCTACGAGCAGTACTTC.

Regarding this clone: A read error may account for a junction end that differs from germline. The CDR3 nucleotides are TGTGCTAGCAGCTTAGTATCCACGGCAGATACGCAGTATTTT. It translates to CASSLVSTADTQYF. The chain employs TRBV7-7 and TRBJ2-3; D not resolved. Germline values: CDR1 SSHAT, CDR2 FNYEAQ (reference sequence). The CDR3 is 14 residues long.

The CDR3 DNA follows: TGTGCCAGCAGTGACCCAACAGGGGATGAAAAACTGTTTTTT. The encoded protein is CASSDPTGDEKLFF. J is TRBJ1-4 and V is TRBV6-5, with TRBD1 identical over 7 bases. V lost 5 bases to trimming and J lost 6 bases; unmatched junction nucleotides: 6. The CDR3 is made up of 14 amino acids. The germline gives CDR1 MNHEY, CDR2 SVGAGI.